This T cell receptor (beta chain) was recorded in a study of blood T cell repertoires in COVID-19 (dated by TCRdb to about 2020). Notes on the research overall: For ImmuneRACE Cohort 3, a participant was defined as recovered based on two consecutive negative NP/OP PCR tests, clearance by a healthcare professional, or resolution of symptoms. Deeply sampled blood TCRbeta repertoires from subjects exposed to, actively infected with, or recovered from COVID-19 were included in the dataset. Nearly every sample came with metadata listing a de-identified subject ID, COVID-19 status, age in years and sex. A freely available public database, intended as a resource for researchers studying the immune response to SARS-CoV-2, is where the repertoires were released. Samples from collaborators originated in the United States, Italy and Spain and spanned both the acute and convalescent phases of COVID-19. HLA class I and class II types, where available, came from metadata supplied by the sample provider rather than from assay-based typing. The prospective study material was composed of cDNA or gDNA derived from T cells, B-cell-depleted T cells, or PBMCs. Samples came from the ongoing ImmuneRACE study (first 160 participants) plus 1,254 subjects from 6 global collaborators.

TCRbeta CDR3 regions were amplified from genomic DNA by means of the immunoSEQ Assay, a bias-controlled multiplex PCR. Under the source paper's analysis protocol: The number of nucleated cells in each sample was estimated from the amplification of reference gene primers within the assay. To quantify the absolute abundance of each unique TCRbeta CDR3 rearrangement, sequence reads were collapsed and filtered. For each sample, productive Simpson clonality was calculated as the square root of Simpson's diversity index across productive rearrangements. Here the immuneACCESS table is served through TCRdb, limited to in-frame sequences with V and J called. Missing clones are a known gap in these copies; in checked studies unresolved V genes cover under half, and the rest lacks a known reason. V, J and clone size derive from that table, while D and trimming were established from the DNA sequence. This sample comprises about 400,000 clones, approximately 87% of them detected only once. Clones ranked in the top ten supply approximately 1.9% of the sample.

As for this clone: It has no known antigen specificity. Qualities for individual bases were not recorded, and no much larger clone is one base off.

Via the germline V gene, CDR1 is ENHRY and CDR2 SYGVKD. V is clipped by 0 bases and J by 3 bases, and the sequence between their germline boundaries is 9 bases long. The CDR3 runs 14 residues from the cysteine to the phenylalanine. Only the CDR3 DNA is retained, 42 bases long and in frame from the first base. What the study reported, not specific to this receptor: How much clinical and demographic metadata was included differed by source and by participant, and the metadata was provided uncurated.

In the prospective study, participants were about 18 to 95 years old, resided in fewer than 25 geographic areas of the United States, and were enrolled through a virtual design. In the prospective study, cohorts were assigned on the basis of participant-reported clinical history obtained from a screening survey and a study questionnaire. In the prospective study, mobile phlebotomists collected whole blood, serum and a nasopharyngeal or oropharyngeal swab from each participant. Additional blood draws and questionnaires over an approximately 2-month period could optionally be provided by prospective study participants. Prospective study blood samples were shipped either frozen or at room temperature before DNA extraction.

This chain is built from TRBV10-3 and TRBJ2-7; the D gene is not confidently resolved. The TCR sequence derives from a man aged 35 to 55 in a cohort exposed to, infected with or recovered from COVID-19 (not recorded which). Sequencing used PBMCs or T cells enriched from blood (not recorded which). The CDR3: CAISESGGFYEQYF. The DNA is TGTGCCATCAGTGAGTCCGGCGGTTTCTACGAGCAGTACTTC.